This T cell receptor beta chain is drawn from a study of T-cell memory formation after mild COVID-19. Looking at the study overall: TCR clusters were largely donor specific.

This clonotype was detected a few times. Its specificity is not known. Trimming took 1 base from V and 4 from J, leaving 17 bases between them. Germline V gene lookup returns CDR1 DFQATT and CDR2 SNEGSKA (reference sequence). This CDR3 has 15 amino acids. Study outcomes and limitations: Among contracting clones, CD4+ were mainly CM/EM and CD8+ enriched in EMRA.

TCR alpha and TCR beta cDNA libraries carrying sample barcodes and UMIs came from 5'RACE with constant-segment primers. TCRdb itself ran the 5' RACE reads through MiXCR, one entry per CDR3 protein. The data show 550,000 to 700,000 distinct CDR3 sequences, around a sixth seen once. The chain links TRBV20-1 to TRBJ2-7; no clear D gene. Sample: PBMCs or a T cell subset sorted from them (not recorded which). The TCR comes from an adult woman who had mild COVID-19 (a few samples of this study predate the infection). Cell type and time point are not known. CDR3 coding DNA: TGCAGTGCTAGAGTCGGTAAGACACCACCTTACGAGCAGTACTTC. It codes for CSARVGKTPPYEQYF.